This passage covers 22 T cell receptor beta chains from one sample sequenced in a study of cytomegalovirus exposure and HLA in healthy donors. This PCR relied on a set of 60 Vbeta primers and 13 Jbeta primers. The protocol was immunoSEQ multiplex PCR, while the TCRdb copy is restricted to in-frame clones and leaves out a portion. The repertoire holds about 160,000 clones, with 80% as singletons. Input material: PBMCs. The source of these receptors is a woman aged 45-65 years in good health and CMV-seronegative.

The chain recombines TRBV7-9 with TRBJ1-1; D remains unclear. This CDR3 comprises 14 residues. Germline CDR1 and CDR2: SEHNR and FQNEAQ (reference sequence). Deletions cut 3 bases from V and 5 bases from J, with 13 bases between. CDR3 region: CASSFSDSGTEAFF. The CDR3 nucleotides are TGTGCCAGCAGCTTCTCAGATTCGGGGACTGAAGCTTTCTTT.

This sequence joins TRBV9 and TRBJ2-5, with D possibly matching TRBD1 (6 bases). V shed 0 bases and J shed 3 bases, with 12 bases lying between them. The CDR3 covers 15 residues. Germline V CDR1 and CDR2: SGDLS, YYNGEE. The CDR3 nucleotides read TGTGCCAGCAGCGTAGGACAGGTCGGAAAAGAGACCCAGTACTTC. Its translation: CASSVGQVGKETQYF.

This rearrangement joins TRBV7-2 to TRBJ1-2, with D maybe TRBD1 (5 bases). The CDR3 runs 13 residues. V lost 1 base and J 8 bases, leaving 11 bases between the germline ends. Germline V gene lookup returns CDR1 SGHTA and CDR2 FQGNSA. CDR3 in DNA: TGTGCCAGCAGCTTAGAAGTGCAGGGCGGCTACACCTTC. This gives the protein CASSLEVQGGYTF.

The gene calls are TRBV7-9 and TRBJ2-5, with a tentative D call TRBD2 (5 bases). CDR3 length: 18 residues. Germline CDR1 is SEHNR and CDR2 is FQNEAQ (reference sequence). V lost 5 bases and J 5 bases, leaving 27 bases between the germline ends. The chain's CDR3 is CASSAERVGAFKWETQYF. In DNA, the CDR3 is TGTGCCAGCAGCGCCGAGAGGGTGGGAGCCTTCAAGTGGGAGACCCAGTACTTC.

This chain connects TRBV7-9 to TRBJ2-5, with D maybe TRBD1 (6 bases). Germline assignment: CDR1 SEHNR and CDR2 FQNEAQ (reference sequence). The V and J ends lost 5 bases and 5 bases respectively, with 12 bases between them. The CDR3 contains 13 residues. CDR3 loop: CASSPPGAETQYF. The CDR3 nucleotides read TGTGCCAGCAGCCCTCCAGGGGCGGAGACCCAGTACTTC.

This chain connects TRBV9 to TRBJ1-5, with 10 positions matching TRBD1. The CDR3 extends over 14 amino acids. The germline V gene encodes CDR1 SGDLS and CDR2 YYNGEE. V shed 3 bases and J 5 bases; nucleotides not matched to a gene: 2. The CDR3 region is CASSGGTGDQPQHF. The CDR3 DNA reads TGTGCCAGCAGCGGAGGGACAGGGGATCAGCCCCAGCATTTT.

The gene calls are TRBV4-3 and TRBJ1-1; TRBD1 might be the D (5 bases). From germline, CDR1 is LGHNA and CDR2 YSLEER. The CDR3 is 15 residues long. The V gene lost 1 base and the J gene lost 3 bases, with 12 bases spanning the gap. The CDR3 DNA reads TGCGCCAGCAGCCAAGGTATCAGGGCCCACACTGAAGCTTTCTTT. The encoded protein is CASSQGIRAHTEAFF.

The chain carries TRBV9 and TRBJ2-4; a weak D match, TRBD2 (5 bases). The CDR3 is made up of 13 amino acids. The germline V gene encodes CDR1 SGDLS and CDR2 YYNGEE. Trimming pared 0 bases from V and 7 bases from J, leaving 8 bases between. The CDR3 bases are TGTGCCAGCAGCGTAGGGGCGGGTAACATTCAGTACTTC. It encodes CASSVGAGNIQYF.

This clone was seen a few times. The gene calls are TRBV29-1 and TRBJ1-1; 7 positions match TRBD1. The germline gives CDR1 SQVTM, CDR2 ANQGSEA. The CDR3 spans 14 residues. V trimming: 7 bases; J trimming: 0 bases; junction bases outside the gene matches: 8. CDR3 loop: CSAFPGTVNTEAFF. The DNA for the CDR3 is TGCAGCGCATTCCCCGGGACAGTGAACACTGAAGCTTTCTTT.

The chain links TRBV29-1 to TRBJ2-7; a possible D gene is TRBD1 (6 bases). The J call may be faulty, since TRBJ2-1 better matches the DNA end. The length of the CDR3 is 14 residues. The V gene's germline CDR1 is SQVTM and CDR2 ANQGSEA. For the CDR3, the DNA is TGCAGCGTTGAGGACAGATTCTCCTACAATGAGCAGTTCTTC. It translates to CSVEDRFSYNEQFF.

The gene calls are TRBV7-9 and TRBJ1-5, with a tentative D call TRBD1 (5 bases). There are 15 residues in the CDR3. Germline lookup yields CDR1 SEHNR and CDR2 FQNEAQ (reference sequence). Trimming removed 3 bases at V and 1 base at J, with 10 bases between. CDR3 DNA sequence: TGTGCCAGCAGCTTGGACACCGAGAGCAATCAGCCCCAGCATTTT. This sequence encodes CASSLDTESNQPQHF.

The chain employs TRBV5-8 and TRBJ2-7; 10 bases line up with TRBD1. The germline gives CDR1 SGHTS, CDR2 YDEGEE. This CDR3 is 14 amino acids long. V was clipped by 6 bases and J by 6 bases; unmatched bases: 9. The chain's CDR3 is CASTFGQGVGEQYF. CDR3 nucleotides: TGTGCCAGCACCTTCGGACAGGGGGTGGGCGAGCAGTACTTC.

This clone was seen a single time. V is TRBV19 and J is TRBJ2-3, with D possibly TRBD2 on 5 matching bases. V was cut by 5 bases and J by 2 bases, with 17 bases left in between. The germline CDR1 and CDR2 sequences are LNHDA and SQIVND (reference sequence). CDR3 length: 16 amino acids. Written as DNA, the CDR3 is TGTGCCAGTAGTGAAATTCGAGGACTGTACACAGATACGCAGTATTTT. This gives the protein CASSEIRGLYTDTQYF.

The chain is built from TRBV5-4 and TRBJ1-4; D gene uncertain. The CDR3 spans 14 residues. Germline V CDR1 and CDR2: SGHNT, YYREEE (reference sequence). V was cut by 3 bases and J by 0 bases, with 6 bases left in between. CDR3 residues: CASSSHATNEKLFF. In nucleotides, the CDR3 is TGTGCCAGCAGCTCACATGCAACTAATGAAAAACTGTTTTTT.

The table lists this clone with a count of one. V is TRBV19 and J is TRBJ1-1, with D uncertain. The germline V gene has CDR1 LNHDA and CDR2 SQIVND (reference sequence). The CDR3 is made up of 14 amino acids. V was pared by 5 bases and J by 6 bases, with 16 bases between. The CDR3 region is CASSQRTGSAEAFF. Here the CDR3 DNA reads TGTGCCAGTAGTCAACGGACGGGATCCGCTGAAGCTTTCTTT.

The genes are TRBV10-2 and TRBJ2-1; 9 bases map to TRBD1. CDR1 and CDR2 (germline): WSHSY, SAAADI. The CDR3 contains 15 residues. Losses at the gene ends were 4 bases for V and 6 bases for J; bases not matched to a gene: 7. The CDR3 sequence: CASSVQGAYFNEQFF. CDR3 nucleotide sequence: TGCGCCAGCAGTGTACAGGGGGCGTATTTCAATGAGCAGTTCTTC.

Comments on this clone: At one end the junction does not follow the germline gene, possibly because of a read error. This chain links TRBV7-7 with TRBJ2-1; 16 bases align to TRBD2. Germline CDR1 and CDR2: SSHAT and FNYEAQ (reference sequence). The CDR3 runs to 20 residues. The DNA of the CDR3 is TGTGCTAGCAGCTTAACCCCGGGACTAGCGGGAGGGCCTCTGGGGAGTGAGCAGTTCTTC. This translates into CASSLTPGLAGGPLGSEQFF.

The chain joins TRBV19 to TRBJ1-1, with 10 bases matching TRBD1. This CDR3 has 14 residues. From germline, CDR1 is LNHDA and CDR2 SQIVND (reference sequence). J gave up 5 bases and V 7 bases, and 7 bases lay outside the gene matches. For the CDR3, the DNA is TGTGCCAGTACCGGGGACAGGGGAAATACTGAAGCTTTCTTT. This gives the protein CASTGDRGNTEAFF.

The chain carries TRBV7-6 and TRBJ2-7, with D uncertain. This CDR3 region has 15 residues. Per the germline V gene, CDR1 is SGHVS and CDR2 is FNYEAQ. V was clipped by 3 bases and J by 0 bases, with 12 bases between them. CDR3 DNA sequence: TGTGCCAGCAGCTTTTATAGTCAAAGCTCCTACGAGCAGTACTTC. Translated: CASSFYSQSSYEQYF. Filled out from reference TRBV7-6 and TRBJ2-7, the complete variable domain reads GAGVSQSPRYKVTKRGQDVALRCDPISGHVSLYWYRQALGQGPEFLTYFNYEAQQDKSGLPNDRFSAERPEGSISTLTIQRTEQRDSAMYRCASSFYSQSSYEQYFGPGTRLTVT.

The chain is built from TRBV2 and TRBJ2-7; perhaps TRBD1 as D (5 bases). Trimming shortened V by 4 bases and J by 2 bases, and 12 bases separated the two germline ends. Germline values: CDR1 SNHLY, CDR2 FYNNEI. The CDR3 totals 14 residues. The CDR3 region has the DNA TGTGCCAGCAGTGTATGGCAGGGTACCTACGAGCAGTACTTC. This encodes CASSVWQGTYEQYF.

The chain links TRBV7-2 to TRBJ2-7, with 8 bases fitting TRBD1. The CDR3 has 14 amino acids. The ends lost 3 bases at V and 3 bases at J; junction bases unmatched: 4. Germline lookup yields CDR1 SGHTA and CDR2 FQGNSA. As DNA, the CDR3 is TGTGCCAGCAGCTTTGCACAGGGGGACTACGAGCAGTACTTC. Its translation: CASSFAQGDYEQYF.

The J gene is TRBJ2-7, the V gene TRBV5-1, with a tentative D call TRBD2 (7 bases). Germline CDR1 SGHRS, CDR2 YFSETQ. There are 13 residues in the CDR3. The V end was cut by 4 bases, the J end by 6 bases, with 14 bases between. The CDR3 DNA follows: TGCGCCAGCAGCATGATAAGGGGGGGCGAGCAGTACTTC. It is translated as CASSMIRGGEQYF.